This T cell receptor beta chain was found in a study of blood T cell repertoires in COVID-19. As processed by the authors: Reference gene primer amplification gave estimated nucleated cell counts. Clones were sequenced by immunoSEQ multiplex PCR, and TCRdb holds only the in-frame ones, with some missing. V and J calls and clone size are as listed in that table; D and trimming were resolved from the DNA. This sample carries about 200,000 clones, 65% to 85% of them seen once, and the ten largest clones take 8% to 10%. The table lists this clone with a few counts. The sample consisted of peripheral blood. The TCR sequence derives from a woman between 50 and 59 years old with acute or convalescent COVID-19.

The CDR3 protein is CASSQGQGTANEKLFF. CDR3 sequence (DNA): TGCGCCAGCAGCCAAGGGCAGGGTACCGCTAATGAAAAACTGTTTTTT. The V call is TRBV4-1, the J call TRBJ1-4; D may be TRBD1 (5 bases). The length of the CDR3 is 16 residues. Germline CDR1 is MGHRA and CDR2 is YSYEKL. Deletions cut 1 base from V and 3 bases from J, with 12 bases between.